These 30 T cell receptor beta chains came from one sample sequenced in a study of shared clonotypes between healthy human individuals. Assay used: immunoSEQ multiplex PCR; TCRdb lists only in-frame clones, some missing. Here the sample spans about 2.1 million clones, 90% to 95% being singletons. As defined, naive CD8 cells were CD45RO-negative and positively selected for CCR7, with terminally differentiated effector memory CD45RA+ cells excluded. The sequenced sample was naive CD8+ T cells from PBMCs. The receptor source for this set is a man aged 18 to 30 in good health. Some clones in this sample may be carry-over from other donors' samples.

This chain connects TRBV7-6 to TRBJ2-1, with 9 bases fitting TRBD2. Germline trimming cut 5 bases from V and 8 bases from J; bases unmatched to any gene: 13. CDR1 SGHVS and CDR2 FNYEAQ come from the germline V gene. The CDR3 runs to 16 residues. CDR3 in amino acids: CASSPNGTSRTDEQFF. In nucleotides, the CDR3 is TGTGCCAGCAGCCCTAACGGGACTAGCCGGACCGATGAGCAGTTCTTC.

For this clone: This sample includes further DNA sequences coding for the same CDR3. J is TRBJ1-2 and V is TRBV7-9; D perhaps matches TRBD1 (5 bases). Trimming shortened V by 0 bases and J by 7 bases, and 6 bases separated the two germline ends. The CDR3 covers 12 residues. In germline, CDR1 is SEHNR, CDR2 FQNEAQ (reference sequence). CDR3 in amino acids: CASSLAGVGYTF. The DNA for the CDR3 is TGTGCCAGCAGCTTAGCGGGGGTTGGCTACACCTTC.

V gene TRBV14 combines with J gene TRBJ2-2; D call uncertain. V was trimmed by 0 bases and J by 5 bases, leaving 10 bases between them. Germline V gene data show CDR1 as SGHDN and CDR2 as FVKESK. The CDR3 covers 15 residues. For the CDR3, the DNA is TGTGCCAGCAGCCAAGATAGGTTCTGGACCGGGGAGCTGTTTTTT. Amino acid sequence: CASSQDRFWTGELFF.

V gene TRBV10-3 combines with J gene TRBJ1-5; D gene ambiguous. Between the trimmed V and J ends, which lost 3 bases and 3 bases, there was a span of 12 bases. This CDR3 has 15 amino acids. Germline CDR1 ENHRY, CDR2 SYGVKD. CDR3 DNA: TGTGCCATCAGTGACCGGGGTGCCCCCAATCAGCCCCAGCATTTT. It is translated as CAISDRGAPNQPQHF.

This sequence joins TRBV29-1 and TRBJ2-5; 8 bases align to TRBD1. The CDR3 spans 15 residues. The V segment lost 7 bases and the J segment 3 bases; nucleotides outside the gene matches: 13. CDR1 is SQVTM and CDR2 is ANQGSEA in the germline V gene. CDR3 sequence reads: CSGIPDRGYEETQYF. CDR3 nucleotide sequence: TGCAGCGGCATTCCCGACAGGGGATATGAAGAGACCCAGTACTTC.

Details on this clone: The identical CDR3 is also encoded by other nucleotide sequences in the sample. The rearrangement joins TRBV28 to TRBJ2-7; D gene unclear. Germline loops: CDR1 MDHEN, CDR2 SYDVKM. The CDR3 totals 12 residues. V lost 3 bases and J 0 bases, leaving 3 bases between the germline ends. CDR3: CASSLVSYEQYF. The CDR3 DNA follows: TGTGCCAGCAGTTTGGTCTCCTACGAGCAGTACTTC.

This chain connects TRBV7-2 to TRBJ1-1; D not certain. The germline V and J ends were trimmed by 2 bases and 4 bases, with 8 bases remaining between them. Germline V gene sequence: CDR1 SGHTA, CDR2 FQGNSA. The CDR3 contains 13 residues. The CDR3 here is CASSLITGTEAFF. The CDR3 coding sequence is TGTGCCAGCAGCTTAATAACGGGCACTGAAGCTTTCTTT.

The V and J genes are TRBV9 and TRBJ2-7, with 7 bases identical to TRBD2. Looked up from germline, CDR1 is SGDLS and CDR2 is YYNGEE. V gave up 2 bases and J gave up 5 bases; unmatched junction bases: 7. There are 14 residues in the CDR3. Written as DNA, the CDR3 is TGTGCCAGCAGCGTGGGAGGGACGCCCAACGAGCAGTACTTC. Translated: CASSVGGTPNEQYF.

CDR3 sequence: CSVEDRGLTYNEQFF. In DNA form, the CDR3 reads TGCAGCGTTGAAGACCGCGGGCTTACCTACAATGAGCAGTTCTTC. The rearrangement links TRBV29-1 to TRBJ2-1; a weak D match, TRBD2 (5 bases). CDR1 is SQVTM, CDR2 ANQGSEA, per germline. The CDR3 is made up of 15 amino acids. V was pared by 0 bases and J by 2 bases, with 11 bases between.

This chain connects TRBV6-6 to TRBJ1-5; 9 bases line up with TRBD1. The CDR3 consists of 13 residues. CDR1 and CDR2 (germline): MNHNY, SVGAGI (reference sequence). J lost 2 bases, V lost 9 bases, and 2 bases had no gene match. CDR3: CASTGGGNQPQHF. CDR3 in DNA: TGTGCCAGTACAGGGGGCGGCAATCAGCCCCAGCATTTT.

This clone was observed once. The rearrangement links TRBV18 to TRBJ2-3, with TRBD2 identical over 8 bases. The CDR3 has 18 amino acids. Unmatched junction bases numbered 11, after V lost 0 bases and J lost 3 bases. Germline V gene data show CDR1 as KGHSH and CDR2 as LQKENI. This chain's CDR3 is CASSPPRGAGELTDTQYF. The CDR3 DNA reads as TGTGCCAGCTCACCACCAAGGGGAGCGGGAGAACTTACAGATACGCAGTATTTT.

This clone was seen once. In DNA form, the CDR3 reads TGTGCCAGCAGTCCCCATAAGGCAGGTACCCCCTACGAGCAGTACTTC. This translates into CASSPHKAGTPYEQYF. The chain links TRBV27 to TRBJ2-7; D not resolved. CDR3 size: 16 residues. Per the germline V gene, CDR1 is MNHEY and CDR2 is SMNVEV (reference sequence). V was pared by 5 bases and J by 2 bases, with 19 bases between.

The CDR3 reads CASKGQVNYGYTF. DNA of the CDR3: TGTGCCAGCAAAGGACAGGTGAACTATGGCTACACCTTC. The chain has TRBV6-6 and TRBJ1-2, with 7 bases fitting TRBD1. J was trimmed by 2 bases and V by 7 bases; bases with no gene match: 4. The germline V gene encodes CDR1 MNHNY and CDR2 SVGAGI (reference sequence). The CDR3 loop spans 13 amino acids.

The rearrangement joins TRBV14 to TRBJ2-1, with D unclear. The CDR3 runs 12 residues. V dropped 1 base and J dropped 15 bases, with 13 bases sitting between them. CDR1 SGHDN and CDR2 FVKESK come from the germline V gene. In DNA form, the CDR3 reads TGTGCCAGCAGCCAAGTTATTGGCGATCCGTTCTTC. Residues: CASSQVIGDPFF.

The rearrangement uses TRBV7-2 and TRBJ2-3, with TRBD2 matching over 9 bases. Germline V gene lookup returns CDR1 SGHTA and CDR2 FQGNSA. Unmatched junction bases numbered 16, after V lost 3 bases and J lost 3 bases. CDR3 size: 19 residues. Written as DNA, the CDR3 is TGTGCCAGCAGCTTTTTTTTCTGGCGGGAGGGAATCCCTACAGATACGCAGTATTTT. This translates into CASSFFFWREGIPTDTQYF.

The chain has TRBV11-2 and TRBJ1-4; 7 nucleotides line up with TRBD1. Germline V gene data show CDR1 as SGHAT and CDR2 as FQNNGV. Losses at the gene ends were 2 bases for V and 8 bases for J; bases not matched to a gene: 5. The CDR3 extends over 14 amino acids. Written as DNA, the CDR3 is TGTGCCAGCAGCTTATTGGCAGGGGGAGAAAAACTGTTTTTT. Its translation is CASSLLAGGEKLFF.

A note on this clone: Within the sample, other DNA sequences also encode this same CDR3. This sequence joins TRBV19 and TRBJ1-2; tentatively, D is TRBD1 (5 bases). Germline V lookup: CDR1 LNHDA, CDR2 SQIVND (reference sequence). The ends were cut back, 3 bases at V and 4 bases at J, with 9 bases in the middle. There are 13 residues in the CDR3. CDR3 residues: CASSMGLSYGYTF. The CDR3 nucleotides read TGTGCCAGTAGTATGGGACTTAGCTATGGCTACACCTTC.

As regards this clone: The sample holds other DNA sequences that translate to the same CDR3. V gene TRBV29-1 combines with J gene TRBJ2-2, with TRBD1 as a possible D gene (6 bases). The V gene lost 6 bases and the J gene lost 1 base, with 9 bases spanning the gap. Germline V gene data show CDR1 as SQVTM and CDR2 as ANQGSEA. This CDR3 has 13 amino acids. The CDR3 here is CSVSTGNTGELFF. For the CDR3, the DNA is TGCAGCGTGTCGACAGGGAACACCGGGGAGCTGTTTTTT.

The chain recombines TRBV11-2 with TRBJ2-1, with D unclear. Germline CDR1 is SGHAT and CDR2 is FQNNGV. CDR3 length: 15 residues. V was shortened by 1 base and J by 8 bases, with 15 bases between the two germline ends. The CDR3 sequence is CASSLVSIASYEQFF. CDR3 DNA: TGTGCCAGCAGCTTAGTAAGTATCGCGTCTTATGAGCAGTTCTTC. Filled out from reference TRBV11-2 and TRBJ2-1, the complete variable domain reads EAGVAQSPRYKIIEKRQSVAFWCNPISGHATLYWYQQILGQGPKLLIQFQNNGVVDDSQLPKDRFSAERLKGVDSTLKIQPAKLEDSAVYLCASSLVSIASYEQFFGPGTRLTVL.

Regarding this clone: Other DNA sequences in the sample encode the same CDR3. The chain uses TRBV11-2 and TRBJ2-1; D unresolved. The CDR3 extends over 15 amino acids. Per germline, CDR1 SGHAT and CDR2 FQNNGV. V was cut by 2 bases and J by 0 bases, with 8 bases left in between. The CDR3 coding sequence is TGTGCCAGCAGCTTAACGGGTAGCTCCTACAATGAGCAGTTCTTC. It specifies CASSLTGSSYNEQFF. The full variable domain, rest sourced from reference TRBV11-2 and TRBJ2-1, is EAGVAQSPRYKIIEKRQSVAFWCNPISGHATLYWYQQILGQGPKLLIQFQNNGVVDDSQLPKDRFSAERLKGVDSTLKIQPAKLEDSAVYLCASSLTGSSYNEQFFGPGTRLTVL.

This clone was seen a single time. The chain employs TRBV4-1 and TRBJ1-1, with D possibly matching TRBD1 (5 bases). V was shortened by 0 bases and J by 6 bases, with 11 bases between the two germline ends. The CDR3 sequence is 14 residues long. The germline CDR1 and CDR2 sequences are MGHRA and YSYEKL. CDR3 DNA: TGCGCCAGCAGCCAAGATACCCTGGGACCTGAAGCTTTCTTT. It codes for CASSQDTLGPEAFF.

The chain employs TRBV9 and TRBJ2-5; a weak D match, TRBD1 (7 bases). The germline V gene has CDR1 SGDLS and CDR2 YYNGEE. CDR3 size: 14 residues. V was shortened by 3 bases and J by 5 bases, with 14 bases between the two germline ends. CDR3 DNA: TGTGCCAGCAGCGCCATGACAGGGAGGGAGACCCAGTACTTC. It encodes CASSAMTGRETQYF.

The CDR3 here is CASSQKTSVFYNEQFF. DNA of the CDR3: TGCGCCAGCAGCCAAAAAACTAGCGTCTTCTACAATGAGCAGTTCTTC. The V gene is TRBV4-1, the J gene TRBJ2-1, with TRBD2 matching over 7 bases. V shed 2 bases and J 3 bases; nucleotides not matched to a gene: 7. From germline, CDR1 is MGHRA and CDR2 YSYEKL. The CDR3 has 16 residues.

V is TRBV5-1 and J is TRBJ1-3, with 11 positions matching TRBD1. The CDR3 sequence is 16 residues long. Losses at the gene ends were 4 bases for V and 1 base for J; bases not matched to a gene: 4. Looked up from germline, CDR1 is SGHRS and CDR2 is YFSETQ. The DNA of the CDR3 is TGCGCCAGCAGCCCCCGGGACAGGGGGTCTGGAAACACCATATATTTT. Translated: CASSPRDRGSGNTIYF.

Remarks on this clone: This specimen includes other DNA sequences encoding the same CDR3. The genes are TRBV27 and TRBJ2-7; unclear D gene. CDR3 length: 13 amino acids. The germline V gene encodes CDR1 MNHEY and CDR2 SMNVEV (reference sequence). The V end was cut by 3 bases, the J end by 2 bases, with 8 bases between. The CDR3 region has the DNA TGTGCCAGCAGTTTTGGGCTTACCTACGAGCAGTACTTC. Residues: CASSFGLTYEQYF.

The chain uses TRBV28 and TRBJ1-5, with D hard to call. The germline V gene has CDR1 MDHEN and CDR2 SYDVKM. Trimming left V 6 bases short and J 6 bases short, with 15 bases between. The CDR3 contains 14 residues. In DNA, the CDR3 is TGTGCCAGCAGCCCAGACAAGCCGATTCAGCCCCAGCATTTT. Translation gives CASSPDKPIQPQHF.

This sequence joins TRBV29-1 and TRBJ2-1, with 10 bases that match TRBD2. CDR3 length: 18 amino acids. The germline gives CDR1 SQVTM, CDR2 ANQGSEA. V lost 4 bases, J lost 0 bases, and 12 bases stayed unmatched. In DNA, the CDR3 is TGCAGCGTTGCTCCCCTAGCGGGAGTGGGCAGCTCCTACAATGAGCAGTTCTTC. This codes for CSVAPLAGVGSSYNEQFF.

This chain links TRBV19 with TRBJ1-2; D ambiguous. Germline V gene data show CDR1 as LNHDA and CDR2 as SQIVND (reference sequence). Trimming shortened V by 7 bases and J by 4 bases, and 13 bases separated the two germline ends. The CDR3 runs 13 residues. CDR3 nucleotides: TGTGCCAGTAATACACCTTTTGGCTATGGCTACACCTTC. It specifies CASNTPFGYGYTF.

This clone was found once. The chain uses TRBV30 and TRBJ2-1; 14 bases align to TRBD2. The V segment lost 3 bases and the J segment 10 bases; nucleotides outside the gene matches: 8. The germline V gene encodes CDR1 GTSNPN and CDR2 SVGIG (reference sequence). The CDR3 is 15 residues long. The CDR3 loop is CAWRTGTSGSGEQFF. CDR3 coding DNA: TGTGCCTGGAGAACCGGGACTAGCGGGAGTGGAGAGCAGTTCTTC.

CDR3 amino acids: CASSVARHFDEQFF. The CDR3 coding sequence is TGTGCCAGCAGCGTAGCTAGGCACTTCGATGAGCAGTTCTTC. The genes are TRBV9 and TRBJ2-1; the D is unclear. Germline V gene data show CDR1 as SGDLS and CDR2 as YYNGEE. This CDR3 contains 14 residues. V lost 0 bases and J lost 8, with 12 bases in between.